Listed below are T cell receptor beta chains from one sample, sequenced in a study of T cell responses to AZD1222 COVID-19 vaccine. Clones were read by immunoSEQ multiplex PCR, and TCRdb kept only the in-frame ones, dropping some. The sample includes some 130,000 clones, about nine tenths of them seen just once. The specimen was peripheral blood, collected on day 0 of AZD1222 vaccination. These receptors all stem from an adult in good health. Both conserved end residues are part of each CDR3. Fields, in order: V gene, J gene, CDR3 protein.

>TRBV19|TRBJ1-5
CASSMHPGRTNQPQHF
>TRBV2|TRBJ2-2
CASSERSGGNTGELFF
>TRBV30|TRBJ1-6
CAWRPRGTVNSPLHF
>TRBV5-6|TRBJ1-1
CASSTDRQGNTEAFF
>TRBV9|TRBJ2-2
CASSVERGALNTGELFF
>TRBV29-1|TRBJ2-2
CSVVQGPSNTGELFF
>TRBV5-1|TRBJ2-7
CASSQDFYEQYF
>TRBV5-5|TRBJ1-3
CASSPLARVFGGSSGNTIYF
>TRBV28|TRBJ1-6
CASSQGLYNSPLHF
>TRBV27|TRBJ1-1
CASSPGHSNTEAFF
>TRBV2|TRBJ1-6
CASSEAGTGGGSPLHF
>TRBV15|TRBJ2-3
CATSRDRSPGSLTYTQYF
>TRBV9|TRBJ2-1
CASSYLAGGNYNEQFF
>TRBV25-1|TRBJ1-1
CASSEAGRLEAFF
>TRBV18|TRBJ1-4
CASSSKQAPNGKLFF
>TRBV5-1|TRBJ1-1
CASRPTGIGAEAFF
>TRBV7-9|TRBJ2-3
CASSLSGGGDTDTQYF
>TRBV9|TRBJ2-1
CASSVVRDEQFF
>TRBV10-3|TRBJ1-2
CAIGGDTVYGYTF
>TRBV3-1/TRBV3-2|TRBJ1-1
CASSQGSTGAEAFF
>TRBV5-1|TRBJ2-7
CASSLWRTGDEQYF
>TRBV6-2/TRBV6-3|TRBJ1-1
CASSWGGTANSRKAFF
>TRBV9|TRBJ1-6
CASSEDRGGVISPLHF
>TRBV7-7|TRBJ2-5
CASSREPMETQYF
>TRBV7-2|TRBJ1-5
CASSPRGSQSNQPQHF
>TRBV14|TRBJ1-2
CASSLGDRGGYTF
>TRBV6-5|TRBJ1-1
CASSPPTGVAFF
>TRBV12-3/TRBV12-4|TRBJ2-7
CASSHAPYEQYF
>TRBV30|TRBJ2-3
CARDDGGGDTQYF
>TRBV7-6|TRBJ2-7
CASSLRERGEQYF
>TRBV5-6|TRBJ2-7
CASQGRTGSYEQYF
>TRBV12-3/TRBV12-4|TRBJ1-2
CASSSGRVSGYTF
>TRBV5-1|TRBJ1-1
CASSLAGTSIEAFF
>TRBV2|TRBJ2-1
CASKGTYNEQFF
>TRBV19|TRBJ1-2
CASSIEDGYGYTF
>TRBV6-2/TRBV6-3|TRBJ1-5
CASSPQGRLFSSNQPQHF
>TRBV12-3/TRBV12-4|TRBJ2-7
CASSSGRGKEYF
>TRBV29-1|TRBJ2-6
CSVERGSGANVLTF
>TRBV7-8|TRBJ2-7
CASSPGGPNEQYF
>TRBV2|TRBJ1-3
CASGSSGNTIYF
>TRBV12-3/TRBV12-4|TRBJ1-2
CASGPSTGYTF
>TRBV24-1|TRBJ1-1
CATSGTAGSEAFF
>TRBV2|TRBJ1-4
CASTSLGATNEKLFF
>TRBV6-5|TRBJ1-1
CASSYSYGVGAEAFF
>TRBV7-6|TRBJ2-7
CASSPGIAYEQYF
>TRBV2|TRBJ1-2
CASSEDGEYGYTF
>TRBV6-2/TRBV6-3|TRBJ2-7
CASSRIRDSSYEQYF
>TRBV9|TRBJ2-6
CASSVGGWARANVLTF
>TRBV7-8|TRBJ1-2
CASSREGVDRDYYGYTF
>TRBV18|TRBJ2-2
CASSPDRATGELFF
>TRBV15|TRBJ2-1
CATSLRYSYNEQFF
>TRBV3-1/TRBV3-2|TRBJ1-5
CASSTGGNSNQPQHF
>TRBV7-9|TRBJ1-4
CASSLTPEATNEKLFF
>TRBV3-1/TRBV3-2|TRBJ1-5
CASSRGEGGQPQHF